A selection of T cell receptor beta chains follows, all from one sample in a study of human thymus T cells. The data were produced by immunoSEQ multiplex PCR, yet TCRdb's version contains in-frame clones alone and is incomplete. The table includes 120,000 or so clones, around 96% detected once. The source material was thymus tissue. The source of these receptors is a boy under two years old with a congenital heart defect but otherwise immunologically healthy. Both conserved end residues are part of each CDR3.

V gene,J gene,CDR3 protein
TRBV25-1,TRBJ2-1,CASSELIGGQDNEQFF
TRBV27,TRBJ1-1,CASSPPGDTEAFF
TRBV5-4,TRBJ2-1,CASSLSGEKINEQFF
TRBV27,TRBJ2-3,CASAETRDTQYF
TRBV19,TRBJ1-4,CASSIPTGGVQEKLFF
TRBV5-1,TRBJ2-5,CASTVSGGPQETQYF
TRBV7-2,TRBJ1-3,CASSLAAGSGNTIYF
TRBV7-9,TRBJ2-5,CASSPRGSRGGEETQYF
TRBV7-2,TRBJ2-1,CASSLDPSLRYNEQFF
TRBV27,TRBJ1-2,CASSLFSLPAGQRGLYGYTF
TRBV30,TRBJ1-2,CAWSVEGRYYGYTF
TRBV4-1,TRBJ2-1,CASSQDLDRGSYNEQFF
TRBV18,TRBJ2-2,CASSRQGVNTGELFF
TRBV7-2,TRBJ2-5,CASSLAKETQYF